This T cell receptor (beta chain) was captured in a study of response to subunit inactivated influenza vaccine. Regarding the study as a whole: Authors suggested that a seasonal influenza vaccination recruits few new T cells each time.

Comment on this clonotype: The antigen is undetermined.

TCRdb fed the RT-PCR reads into MiXCR, producing one record per CDR3 protein. The sample lists roughly 500,000 distinct CDR3 sequences, roughly 27% occurring once. The receptor comes from a man in his forties or fifties who received an inactivated influenza vaccine. The material sequenced was CD4+ T cells sorted from PBMCs, taken 5 days after vaccination.

This CDR3 reads CASSYSVRASGANVLTF. In nucleotides, the CDR3 is TGTGCCAGCAGTTACTCTGTCAGAGCCTCTGGGGCCAACGTCCTGACTTTC. The rearrangement joins TRBV6-5 to TRBJ2-6; D is uncertain. V was shortened by 0 bases and J by 0 bases, with 9 bases between the two germline ends. CDR1 MNHEY and CDR2 SVGAGI come from the germline V gene. The CDR3 runs 17 residues.